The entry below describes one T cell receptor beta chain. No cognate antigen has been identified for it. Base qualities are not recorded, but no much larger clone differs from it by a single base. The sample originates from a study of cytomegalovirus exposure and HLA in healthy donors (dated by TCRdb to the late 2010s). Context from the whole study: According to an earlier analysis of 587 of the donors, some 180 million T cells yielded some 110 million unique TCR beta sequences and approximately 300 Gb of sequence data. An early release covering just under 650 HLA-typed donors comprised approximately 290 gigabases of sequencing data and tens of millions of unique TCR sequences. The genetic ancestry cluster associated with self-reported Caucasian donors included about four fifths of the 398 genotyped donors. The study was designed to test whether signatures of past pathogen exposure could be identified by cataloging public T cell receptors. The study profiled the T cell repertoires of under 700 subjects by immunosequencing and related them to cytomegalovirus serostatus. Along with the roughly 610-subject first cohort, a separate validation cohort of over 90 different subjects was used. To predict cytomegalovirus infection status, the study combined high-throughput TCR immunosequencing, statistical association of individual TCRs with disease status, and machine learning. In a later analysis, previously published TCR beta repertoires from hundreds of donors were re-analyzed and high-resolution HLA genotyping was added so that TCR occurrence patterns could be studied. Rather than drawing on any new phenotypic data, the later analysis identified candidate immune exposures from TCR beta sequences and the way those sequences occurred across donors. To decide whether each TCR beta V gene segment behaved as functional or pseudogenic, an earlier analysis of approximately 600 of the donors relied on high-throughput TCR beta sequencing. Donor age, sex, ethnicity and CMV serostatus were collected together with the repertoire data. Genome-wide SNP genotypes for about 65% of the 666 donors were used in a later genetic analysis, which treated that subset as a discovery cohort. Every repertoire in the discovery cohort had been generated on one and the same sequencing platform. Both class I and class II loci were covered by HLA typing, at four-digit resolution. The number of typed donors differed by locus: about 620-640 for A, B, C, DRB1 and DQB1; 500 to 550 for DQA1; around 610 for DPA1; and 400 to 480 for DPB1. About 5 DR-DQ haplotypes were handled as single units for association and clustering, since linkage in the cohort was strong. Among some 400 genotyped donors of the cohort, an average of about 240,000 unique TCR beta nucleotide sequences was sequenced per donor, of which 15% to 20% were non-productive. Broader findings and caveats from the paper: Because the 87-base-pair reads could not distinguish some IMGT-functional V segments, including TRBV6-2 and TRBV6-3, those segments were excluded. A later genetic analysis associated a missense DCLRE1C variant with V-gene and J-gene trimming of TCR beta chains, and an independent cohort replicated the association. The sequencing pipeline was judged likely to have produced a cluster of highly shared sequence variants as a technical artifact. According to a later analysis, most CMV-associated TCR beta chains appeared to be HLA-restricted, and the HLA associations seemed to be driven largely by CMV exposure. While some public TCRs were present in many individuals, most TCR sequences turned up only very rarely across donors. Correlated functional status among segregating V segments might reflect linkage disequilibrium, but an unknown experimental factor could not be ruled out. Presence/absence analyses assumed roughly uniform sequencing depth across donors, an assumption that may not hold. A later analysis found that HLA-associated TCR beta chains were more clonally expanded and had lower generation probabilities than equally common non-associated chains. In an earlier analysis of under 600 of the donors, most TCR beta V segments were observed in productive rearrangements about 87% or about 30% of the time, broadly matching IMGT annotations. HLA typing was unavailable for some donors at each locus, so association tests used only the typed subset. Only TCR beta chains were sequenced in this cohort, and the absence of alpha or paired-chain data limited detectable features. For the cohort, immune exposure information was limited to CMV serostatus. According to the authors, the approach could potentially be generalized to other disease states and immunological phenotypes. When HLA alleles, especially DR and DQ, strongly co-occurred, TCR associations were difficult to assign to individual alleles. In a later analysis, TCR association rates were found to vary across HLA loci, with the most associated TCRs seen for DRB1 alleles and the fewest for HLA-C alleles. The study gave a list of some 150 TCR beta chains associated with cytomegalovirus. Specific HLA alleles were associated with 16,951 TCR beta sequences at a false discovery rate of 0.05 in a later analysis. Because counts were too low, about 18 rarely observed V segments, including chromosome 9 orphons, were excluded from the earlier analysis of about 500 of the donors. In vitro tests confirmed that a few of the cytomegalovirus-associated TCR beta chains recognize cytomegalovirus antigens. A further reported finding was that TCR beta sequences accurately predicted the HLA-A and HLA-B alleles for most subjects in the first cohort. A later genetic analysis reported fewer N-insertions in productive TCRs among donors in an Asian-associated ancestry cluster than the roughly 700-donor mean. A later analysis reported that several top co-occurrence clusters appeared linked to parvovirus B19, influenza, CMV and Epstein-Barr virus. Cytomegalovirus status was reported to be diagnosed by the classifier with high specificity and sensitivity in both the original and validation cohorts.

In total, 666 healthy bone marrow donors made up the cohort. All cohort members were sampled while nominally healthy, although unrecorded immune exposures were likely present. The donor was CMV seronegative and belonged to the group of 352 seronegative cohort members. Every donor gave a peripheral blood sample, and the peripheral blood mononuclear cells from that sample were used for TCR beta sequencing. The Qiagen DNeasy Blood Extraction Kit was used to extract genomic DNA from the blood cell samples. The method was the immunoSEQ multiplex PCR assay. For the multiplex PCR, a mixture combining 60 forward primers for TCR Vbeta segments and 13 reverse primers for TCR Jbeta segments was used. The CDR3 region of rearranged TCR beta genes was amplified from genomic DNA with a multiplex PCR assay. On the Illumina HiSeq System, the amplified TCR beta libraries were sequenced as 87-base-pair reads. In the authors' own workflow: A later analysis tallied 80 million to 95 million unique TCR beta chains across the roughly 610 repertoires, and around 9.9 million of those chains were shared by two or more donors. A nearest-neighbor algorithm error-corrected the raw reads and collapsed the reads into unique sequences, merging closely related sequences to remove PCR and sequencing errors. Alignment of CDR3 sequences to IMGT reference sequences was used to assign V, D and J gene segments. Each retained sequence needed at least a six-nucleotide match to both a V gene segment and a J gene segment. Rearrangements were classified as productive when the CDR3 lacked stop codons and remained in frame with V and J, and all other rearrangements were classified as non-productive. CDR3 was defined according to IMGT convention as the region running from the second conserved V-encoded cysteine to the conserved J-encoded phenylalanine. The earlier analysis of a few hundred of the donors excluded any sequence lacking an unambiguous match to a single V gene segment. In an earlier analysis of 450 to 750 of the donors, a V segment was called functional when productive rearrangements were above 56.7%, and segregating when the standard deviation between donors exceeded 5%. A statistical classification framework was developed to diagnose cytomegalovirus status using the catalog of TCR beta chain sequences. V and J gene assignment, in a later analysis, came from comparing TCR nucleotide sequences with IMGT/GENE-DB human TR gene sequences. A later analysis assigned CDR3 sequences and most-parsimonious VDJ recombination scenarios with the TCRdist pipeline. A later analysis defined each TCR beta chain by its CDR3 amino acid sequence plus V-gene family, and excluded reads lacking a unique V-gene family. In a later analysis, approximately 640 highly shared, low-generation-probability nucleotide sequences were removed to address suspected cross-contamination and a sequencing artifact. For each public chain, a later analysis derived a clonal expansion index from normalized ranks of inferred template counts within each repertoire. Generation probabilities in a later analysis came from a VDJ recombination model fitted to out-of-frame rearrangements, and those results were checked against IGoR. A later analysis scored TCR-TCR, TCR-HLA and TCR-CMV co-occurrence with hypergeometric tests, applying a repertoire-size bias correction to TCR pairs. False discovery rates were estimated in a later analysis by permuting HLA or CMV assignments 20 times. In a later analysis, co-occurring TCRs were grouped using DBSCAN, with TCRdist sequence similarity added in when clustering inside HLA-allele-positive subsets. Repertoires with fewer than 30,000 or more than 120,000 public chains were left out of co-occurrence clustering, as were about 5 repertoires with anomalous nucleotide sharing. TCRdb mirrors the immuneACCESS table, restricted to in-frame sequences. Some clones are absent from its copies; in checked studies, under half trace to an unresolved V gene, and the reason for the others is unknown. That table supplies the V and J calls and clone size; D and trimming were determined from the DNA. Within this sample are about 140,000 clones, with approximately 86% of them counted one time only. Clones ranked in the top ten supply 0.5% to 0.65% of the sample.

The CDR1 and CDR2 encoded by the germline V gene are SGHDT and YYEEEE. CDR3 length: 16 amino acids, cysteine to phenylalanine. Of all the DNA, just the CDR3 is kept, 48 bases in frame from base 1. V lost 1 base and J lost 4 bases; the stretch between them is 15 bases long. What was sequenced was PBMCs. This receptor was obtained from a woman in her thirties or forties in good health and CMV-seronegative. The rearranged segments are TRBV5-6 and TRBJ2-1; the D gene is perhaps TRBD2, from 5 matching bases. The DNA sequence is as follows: TGTGCCAGCAGCTTGCCGCGGGCGGACCCGTACAATGAGCAGTTCTTC. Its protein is CASSLPRADPYNEQFF.